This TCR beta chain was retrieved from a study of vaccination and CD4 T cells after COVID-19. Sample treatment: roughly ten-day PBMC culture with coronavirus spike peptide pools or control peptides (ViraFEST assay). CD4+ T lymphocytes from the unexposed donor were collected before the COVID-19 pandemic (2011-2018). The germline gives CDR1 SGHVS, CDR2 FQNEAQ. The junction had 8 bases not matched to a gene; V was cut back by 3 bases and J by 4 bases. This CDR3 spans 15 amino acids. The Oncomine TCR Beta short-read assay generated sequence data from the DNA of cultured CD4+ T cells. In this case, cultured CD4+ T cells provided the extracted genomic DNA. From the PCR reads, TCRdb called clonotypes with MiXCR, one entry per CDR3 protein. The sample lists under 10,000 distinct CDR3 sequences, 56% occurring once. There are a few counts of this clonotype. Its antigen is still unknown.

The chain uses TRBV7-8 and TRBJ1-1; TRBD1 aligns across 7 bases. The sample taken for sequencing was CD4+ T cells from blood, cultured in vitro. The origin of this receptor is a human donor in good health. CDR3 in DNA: TGTGCCAGCAGCTTCCACAACAGGGGAGGCACTGAAGCTTTCTTT. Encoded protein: CASSFHNRGGTEAFF.